This T cell receptor (beta chain) was observed in a study of beta chain features in type 1 diabetes. Background on the study: Cell yields, age and gender were similar between patients and healthy donors. Study results and limitations: cDNA-based sequencing might over-represent cells highly expressing TCR.

This CDR3 comprises 12 residues. Germline V lookup: CDR1 SQVTM, CDR2 ANQGSEA. Unmatched junction bases numbered 1, after V lost 6 bases and J lost 0 bases. This clone has only a few counts. Its antigen is still unknown. Since all of the isolated RNA was reverse transcribed, expressed TCRB transcripts were what got sequenced. Produced via immunoSEQ multiplex PCR; TCRdb's table is partial and in-frame only. The sample shows under 95,000 clones, roughly 34% of them seen only once. This clonotype originated in a woman aged 18 to 35 in good health. The sequenced sample was stem cell memory CD4+ T cells from blood. The rearrangement joins TRBV29-1 to TRBJ1-1, with 7 positions matching TRBD1. The CDR3: CSVGQMNTEAFF. DNA of the CDR3: TGCAGCGTGGGACAGATGAACACTGAAGCTTTCTTT.